This TCR beta chain appears in the sequencing data of a study of CD8+CD57+ T cells in acquired aplastic anemia. As for the study in general: Sorted cells (CD4+ and CD8+) yielded DNA amounts that averaged about 3.1 ug.

Those patients picked for sequencing had displayed CD8+CD57+ cell expansion on flow cytometry. This clonotype came up a few times. The use of genomic DNA as template underpinned the TCR beta VDJ and CDR3 profiling. Each CDR3 protein gets one entry after TCRdb re-called the reads with MiXCR. The sample contains roughly 500,000 distinct CDR3 sequences, roughly a third of which appear only once. The V and J ends lost 1 base and 5 bases, in that order; junction bases with no gene match: 8. This CDR3 contains 16 residues. This sequence joins TRBV12-3 or TRBV12-4 and TRBJ2-7; 10 bases agree with TRBD1. This receptor was obtained from a human donor with aplastic anemia. The specimen was sorted CD4+, CD8+, or CD8+CD57+ T cells (not recorded which) from PBMCs. In DNA form, the CDR3 reads TGTGCCAGCAGTTTAGTGTGGGACAGGGGATTCCACGAGCAGTACTTC. It is translated as CASSLVWDRGFHEQYF.